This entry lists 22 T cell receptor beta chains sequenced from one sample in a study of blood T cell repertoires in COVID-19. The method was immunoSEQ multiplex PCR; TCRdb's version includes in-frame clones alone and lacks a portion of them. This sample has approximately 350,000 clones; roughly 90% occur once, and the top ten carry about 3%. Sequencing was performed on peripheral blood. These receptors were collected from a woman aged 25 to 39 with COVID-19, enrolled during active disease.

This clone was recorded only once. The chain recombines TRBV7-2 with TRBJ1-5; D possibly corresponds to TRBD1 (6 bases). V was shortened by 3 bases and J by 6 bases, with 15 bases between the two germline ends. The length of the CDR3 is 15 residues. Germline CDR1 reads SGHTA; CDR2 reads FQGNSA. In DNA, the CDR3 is TGTGCCAGCAGCTTTGGGTTAGTGGGGGCTCAGCCCCAGCATTTT. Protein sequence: CASSFGLVGAQPQHF.

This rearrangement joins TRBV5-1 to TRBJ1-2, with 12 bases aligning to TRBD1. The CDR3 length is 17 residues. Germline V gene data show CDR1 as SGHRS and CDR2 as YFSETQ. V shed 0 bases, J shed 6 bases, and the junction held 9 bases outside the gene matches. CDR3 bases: TGCGCCAGCAGCTTGGCAACCGGGACAGGGGGCCTCCATGGCTACACCTTC. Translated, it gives CASSLATGTGGLHGYTF.

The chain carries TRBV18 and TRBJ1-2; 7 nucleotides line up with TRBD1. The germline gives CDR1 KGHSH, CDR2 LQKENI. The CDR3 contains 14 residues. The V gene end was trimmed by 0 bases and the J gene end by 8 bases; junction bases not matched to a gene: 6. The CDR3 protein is CASSPPQGVRGYTF. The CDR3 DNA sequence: TGTGCCAGCTCACCACCCCAGGGGGTGAGAGGCTACACCTTC.

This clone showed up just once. CDR3 DNA sequence: TGTGCCAGCAGCCAAGCCCAGGGGCACTACGAGCAGTACGTC. Translated: CASSQAQGHYEQYV. The rearrangement links TRBV5-6 to TRBJ2-7, with a possible D match to TRBD1 (6 bases). Trimming stripped 4 bases from V and 3 bases from J, with 14 bases between. The CDR3 covers 14 residues. Germline values: CDR1 SGHDT, CDR2 YYEEEE.

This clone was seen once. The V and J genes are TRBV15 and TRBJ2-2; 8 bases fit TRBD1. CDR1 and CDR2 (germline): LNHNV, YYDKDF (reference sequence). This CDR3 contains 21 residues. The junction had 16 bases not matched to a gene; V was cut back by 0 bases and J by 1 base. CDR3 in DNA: TGTGCCACCAGCAGAGATCAGTTTGCGGCGCAGGGGGCTTTGAACACCGGGGAGCTGTTTTTT. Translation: CATSRDQFAAQGALNTGELFF.

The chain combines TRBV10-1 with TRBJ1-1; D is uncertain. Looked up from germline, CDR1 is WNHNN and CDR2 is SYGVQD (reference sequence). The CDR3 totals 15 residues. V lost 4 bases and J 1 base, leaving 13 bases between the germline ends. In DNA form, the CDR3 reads TGCGCCAGCAGTGGCGGTCAAACGGGGAACACTGAAGCTTTCTTT. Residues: CASSGGQTGNTEAFF.

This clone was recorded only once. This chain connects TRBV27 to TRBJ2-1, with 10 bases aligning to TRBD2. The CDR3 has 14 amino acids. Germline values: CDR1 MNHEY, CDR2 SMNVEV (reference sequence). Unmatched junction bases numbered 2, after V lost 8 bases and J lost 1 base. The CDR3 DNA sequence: TGTGCCAGCGGAGCGGGGGGGTCCTACAATGAGCAGTTCTTC. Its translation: CASGAGGSYNEQFF.

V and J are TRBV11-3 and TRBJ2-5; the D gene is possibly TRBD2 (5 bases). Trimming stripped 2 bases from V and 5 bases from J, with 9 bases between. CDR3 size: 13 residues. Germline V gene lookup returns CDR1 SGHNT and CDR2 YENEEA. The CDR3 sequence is CASSLWGDETQYF. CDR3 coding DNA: TGTGCCAGCAGCTTATGGGGAGACGAGACCCAGTACTTC.

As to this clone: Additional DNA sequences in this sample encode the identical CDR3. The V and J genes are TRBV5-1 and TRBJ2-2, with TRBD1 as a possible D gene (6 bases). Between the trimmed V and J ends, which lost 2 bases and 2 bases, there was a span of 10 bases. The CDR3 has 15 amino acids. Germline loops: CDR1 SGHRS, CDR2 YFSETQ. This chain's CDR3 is CASSLAGANTGELFF. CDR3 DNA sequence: TGCGCCAGCAGCTTAGCAGGGGCCAACACCGGGGAGCTGTTTTTT.

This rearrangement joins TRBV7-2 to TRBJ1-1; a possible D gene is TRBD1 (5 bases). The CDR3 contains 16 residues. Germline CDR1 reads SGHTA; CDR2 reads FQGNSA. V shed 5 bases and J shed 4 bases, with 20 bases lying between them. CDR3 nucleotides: TGTGCCAGCAGCCCGGGGGGGAGGTGGTTAGGCACTGAAGCTTTCTTT. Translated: CASSPGGRWLGTEAFF.

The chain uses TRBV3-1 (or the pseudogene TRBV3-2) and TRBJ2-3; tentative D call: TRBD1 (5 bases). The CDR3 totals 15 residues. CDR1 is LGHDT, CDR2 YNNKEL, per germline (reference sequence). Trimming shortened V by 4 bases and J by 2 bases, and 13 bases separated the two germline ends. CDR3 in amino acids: CASSPGPQLTDTQYF. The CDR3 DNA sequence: TGTGCCAGCAGCCCAGGGCCGCAACTCACAGATACGCAGTATTTT.

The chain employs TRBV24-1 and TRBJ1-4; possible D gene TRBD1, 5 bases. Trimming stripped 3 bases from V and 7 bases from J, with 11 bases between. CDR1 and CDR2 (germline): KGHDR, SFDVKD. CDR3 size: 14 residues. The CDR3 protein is CATSDAGRPEKLFF. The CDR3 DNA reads TGTGCCACCAGTGATGCGGGACGCCCTGAAAAACTGTTTTTT.

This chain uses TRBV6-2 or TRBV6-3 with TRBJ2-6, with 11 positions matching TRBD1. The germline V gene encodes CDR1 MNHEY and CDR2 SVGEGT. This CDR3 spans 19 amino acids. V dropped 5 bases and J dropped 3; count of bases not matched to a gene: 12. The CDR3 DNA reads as TGTGCCAGCAGTACATTCGCGGGACAGGGGGTCGGTGGGGCCAACGTCCTGACTTTC. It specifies CASSTFAGQGVGGANVLTF.

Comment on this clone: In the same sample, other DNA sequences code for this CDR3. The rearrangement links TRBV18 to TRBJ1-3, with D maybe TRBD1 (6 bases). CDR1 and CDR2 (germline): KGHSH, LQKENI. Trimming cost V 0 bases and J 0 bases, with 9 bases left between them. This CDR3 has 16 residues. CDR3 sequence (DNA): TGTGCCAGCTCACCACCGGGACAAAGCTCTGGAAACACCATATATTTT. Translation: CASSPPGQSSGNTIYF.

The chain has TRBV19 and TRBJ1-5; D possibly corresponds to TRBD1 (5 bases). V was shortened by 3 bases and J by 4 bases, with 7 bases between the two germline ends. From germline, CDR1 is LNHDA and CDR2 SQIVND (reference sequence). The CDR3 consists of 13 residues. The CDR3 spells CASSMGGNQPQHF. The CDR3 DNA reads TGTGCCAGTAGTATGGGGGGGAATCAGCCCCAGCATTTT.

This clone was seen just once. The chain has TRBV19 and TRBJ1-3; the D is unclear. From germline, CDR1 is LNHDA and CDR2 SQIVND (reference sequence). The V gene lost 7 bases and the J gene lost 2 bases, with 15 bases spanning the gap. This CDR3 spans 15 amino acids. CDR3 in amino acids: CASTTTFSTGNTIYF. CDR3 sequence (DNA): TGTGCCAGTACCACCACCTTTAGCACTGGAAACACCATATATTTT. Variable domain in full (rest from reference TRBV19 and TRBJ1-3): DGGITQSPKYLFRKEGQNVTLSCEQNLNHDAMYWYRQDPGQGLRLIYYSQIVNDFQKGDIAEGYSVSREKKESFPLTVTSAQKNPTAFYLCASTTTFSTGNTIYFGEGSWLTVV.

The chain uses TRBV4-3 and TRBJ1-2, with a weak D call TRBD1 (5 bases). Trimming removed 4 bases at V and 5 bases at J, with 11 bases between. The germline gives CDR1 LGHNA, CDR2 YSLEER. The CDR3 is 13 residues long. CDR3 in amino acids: CASSRGEGYGYTF. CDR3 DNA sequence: TGCGCCAGCAGCCGGGGGGAAGGGTATGGCTACACCTTC.

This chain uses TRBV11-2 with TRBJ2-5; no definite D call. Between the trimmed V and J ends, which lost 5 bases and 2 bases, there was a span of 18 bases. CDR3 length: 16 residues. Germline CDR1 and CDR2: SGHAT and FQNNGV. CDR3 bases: TGTGCCAGCAGCCTATGGGCCCCGCGTTTGCAAGAGACCCAGTACTTC. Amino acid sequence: CASSLWAPRLQETQYF.

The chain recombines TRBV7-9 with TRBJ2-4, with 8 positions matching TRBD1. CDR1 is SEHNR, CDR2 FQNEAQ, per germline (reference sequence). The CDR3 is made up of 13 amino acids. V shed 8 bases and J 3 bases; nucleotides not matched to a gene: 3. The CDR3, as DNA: TGTGCCAGCCAGGGACAGGACAAAAACATTCAGTACTTC. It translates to CASQGQDKNIQYF.

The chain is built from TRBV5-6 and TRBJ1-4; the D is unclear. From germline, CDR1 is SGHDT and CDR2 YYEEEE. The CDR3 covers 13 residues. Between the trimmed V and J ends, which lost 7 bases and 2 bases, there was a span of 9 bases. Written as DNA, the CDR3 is TGTGCCAGCGGGAGGCGCACTAATGAAAAACTGTTTTTT. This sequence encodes CASGRRTNEKLFF.

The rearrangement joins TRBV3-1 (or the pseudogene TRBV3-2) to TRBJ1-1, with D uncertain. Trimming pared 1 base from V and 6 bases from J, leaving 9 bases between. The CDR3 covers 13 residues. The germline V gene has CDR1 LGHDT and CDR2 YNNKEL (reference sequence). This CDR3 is CASSQGGSSEAFF. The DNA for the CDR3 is TGTGCCAGCAGCCAAGGAGGGAGCTCTGAAGCTTTCTTT.

CDR3 sequence reads: CASSVATSGGNTGELFF. The CDR3 bases are TGTGCCAGCAGCGTAGCGACTAGCGGGGGGAACACCGGGGAGCTGTTTTTT. J is TRBJ2-2 and V is TRBV9; 12 bases map to TRBD2. This CDR3 is 17 amino acids long. The J segment lost 1 base and the V segment lost 0 bases, leaving 1 base of the junction unmatched. Germline V lookup: CDR1 SGDLS, CDR2 YYNGEE.